Sequencing of this TCR beta chain was carried out in a study of blood T cells in healthy people across ages. General study points: There were more naive CD4+ cells and higher diversity in long-lived donors than in aged donors.

Caucasian, healthy and from Russia, the donors were aged between about 6 and 100. This clonotype has only a few counts. Its antigen remains unknown. The authors ran a second PCR of about 7 to 11 cycles using a sample-barcoded 5' primer and a J-beta primer mix. TCRdb passed the 5' RACE reads through MiXCR, listing each CDR3 protein once. The sample carries approximately 770,000 distinct CDR3 sequences, roughly 64% recorded once. The CDR3 consists of 14 residues. Germline assignment: CDR1 MDHEN and CDR2 SYDVKM. Sequencing was performed on blood. V is TRBV28 and J is TRBJ2-4; 13 positions agree with TRBD2. The J call may not be correct, given that the DNA end is closer to TRBJ2-7. The source of this sequence is a man aged 25 to 40 in good health. CDR3: CASSTSGRTYEQYF. CDR3 nucleotides: TGTGCCAGCTCGACTAGCGGGAGGACCTACGAGCAGTACTTC.